This T cell receptor beta chain was sequenced for a study of vaccination and CD4 T cells after COVID-19. The wider study: Overlapping peptides covering the spike proteins of SARS-CoV-2, HCoV-NL63, HCoV-OC43 and HCoV-229E were added to stimulate cells. Whole-study findings and limits: Convalescent patients' clones that were vaccine-specific were spike mono-reactive in 304 of 307 cases.

Sequencing of cultured CD4+ T cell DNA used the Oncomine TCR Beta short-read assay. MiXCR was run by TCRdb on the PCR reads, yielding one entry per CDR3 protein. The data hold about 26,000 distinct CDR3 sequences, with about 40% observed a single time. The CDR3 totals 11 residues. V lost 9 bases and J lost 3, with 8 bases in between. Germline-derived CDR1 and CDR2 are MGHDK and SYGVNS. Treatment specified: roughly ten-day PBMC culture with coronavirus spike peptide pools or control peptides (ViraFEST assay). ViraFEST stimulated the growth of antigen-specific T cells using peptide pools and subsequently profiled their TCRs by sequencing. From the roughly ten-day cultures, CD4+ T cells were isolated by negative selection. A note on this clonotype: The target antigen is unknown.

This sequence was found in a human donor who had recovered from COVID-19. The chain recombines TRBV25-1 with TRBJ1-1; D gene unclear. The sample consisted of CD4+ T cells from blood, cultured in vitro. CDR3 DNA sequence: TGTGCCAGGGGGAGGTACACTGAAGCTTTCTTT. This gives the protein CARGRYTEAFF.